This TCR beta chain was sequenced during a study of blood T cells in healthy people across ages. Study-level results: CMV infection status of these donors was not known. Strongly correlated with naive T cell percentage was TCR beta diversity.

As for this clonotype: Its cognate antigen is unknown. Given a much more abundant clone one base away, this may be a read error.

The study drew donors from healthy Caucasian individuals in Russia aged roughly 6 to 100. Isolating PBMCs gave at least 6 million of these cells per sample. From germline, CDR1 is MNHEY and CDR2 SVGEGT. CDR3 size: 17 residues. Together with a sample-barcoded 5' primer, a J-beta primer mix was included in a second PCR lasting roughly 6 to 12 cycles. TCRdb used MiXCR to reprocess the 5' RACE reads, holding one entry per CDR3 protein. Of about 640,000 distinct CDR3 sequences in the sample, approximately 30% are singletons; the top ten hold approximately 15%. V gene TRBV6-2 or TRBV6-3 combines with J gene TRBJ1-5; 7 nucleotides align to TRBD1. What was sequenced was blood. The sequence came from a woman at least 80 years old in good health. CDR3 bases: TGTGCCGGCAGATCGCAATTCGGGACAGATAGCAATCAGCCCCAGCATTTT. This codes for CAGRSQFGTDSNQPQHF.